These 21 T cell receptor beta chains came from one sample sequenced in a study of vaccination and CD4 T cells after COVID-19. Noted treatment: approximately nine-day PBMC culture with coronavirus spike peptide pools or control peptides (ViraFEST assay). Cultured CD4+ T cell DNA underwent sequencing with the Oncomine TCR Beta short-read assay. TCRdb reprocessed the PCR reads with MiXCR, giving one entry per CDR3 protein. Of some 16,000 distinct CDR3 sequences detected, 45% to 65% appear once; the ten largest clones hold about 30%. Their recognized antigens are unknown. Here the sequenced sample was cultured CD4+ T cells from blood, taken after SARS-CoV-2 vaccination. Receptors originate from a human donor with COVID-19.

For the CDR3, the DNA is TGTGCCAGCAGTTTAGGGGCAGGGGAATATGGCTACACCTTC. This codes for CASSLGAGEYGYTF. V gene TRBV27 combines with J gene TRBJ1-2; D perhaps matches TRBD1 (6 bases). CDR1 is MNHEY and CDR2 is SMNVEV in the germline V gene (reference sequence). V was pared by 2 bases and J by 5 bases, with 12 bases between. This CDR3 spans 14 amino acids.

CDR3 region: CASSLSGQGGYTF. The CDR3 region has the DNA TGTGCCAGCTCACTCTCGGGACAGGGAGGCTACACCTTC. The gene calls are TRBV18 and TRBJ1-2; 9 positions agree with TRBD1. V was pared by 4 bases and J by 8 bases, with 5 bases of the junction left unmatched. Germline loops: CDR1 KGHSH, CDR2 LQKENI. The CDR3 loop spans 13 amino acids.

This clonotype came up a few times. The chain recombines TRBV5-5 with TRBJ2-2; D is undetermined. The CDR3 is 14 residues long. Germline assignment: CDR1 SGHKS and CDR2 YYEKEE (reference sequence). Between the trimmed V and J ends, which lost 0 bases and 4 bases, there was a span of 7 bases. The CDR3 DNA reads TGTGCCAGCAGCTTGGTAGGCAGCACCGGGGAGCTGTTTTTT. As protein: CASSLVGSTGELFF.

The chain recombines TRBV27 with TRBJ2-7, with D perhaps TRBD1 (7 bases). The length of the CDR3 is 15 residues. The germline V gene encodes CDR1 MNHEY and CDR2 SMNVEV (reference sequence). V dropped 5 bases and J dropped 3 bases, with 17 bases sitting between them. In nucleotides, the CDR3 is TGTGCCAGCAGTAAGGGGGGACAGTGGGGCTACGAGCAGTACTTC. Translating it yields CASSKGGQWGYEQYF.

V is TRBV4-2 and J is TRBJ1-5, with a possible D match to TRBD1 (6 bases). Germline V gene data show CDR1 as LGHNA and CDR2 as YNFKEQ. This CDR3 region has 16 residues. The V end was cut by 3 bases, the J end by 4 bases, with 16 bases between. The CDR3 bases are TGTGCCAGCAGCCAGGCATCAGGGGCCCTGAATCAGCCCCAGCATTTT. This sequence encodes CASSQASGALNQPQHF.

V and J are TRBV20-1 and TRBJ2-5; 14 nucleotides line up with TRBD2. CDR3 length equals 16 residues. V lost 0 bases to trimming and J lost 5 bases; unmatched junction nucleotides: 5. The germline gives CDR1 DFQATT, CDR2 SNEGSKA (reference sequence). CDR3 amino acids: CSARDRLAGGLETQYF. DNA for the CDR3: TGCAGTGCTAGAGACAGACTAGCGGGGGGGCTGGAGACCCAGTACTTC.

The chain links TRBV20-1 to TRBJ2-4, with 12 bases that match TRBD2. CDR3 size: 19 residues. With V trimmed by 0 bases and J by 0 bases, 9 bases remained unmatched. The germline V gene has CDR1 DFQATT and CDR2 SNEGSKA (reference sequence). CDR3 sequence reads: CSARDRVSGLAGAKNIQYF. CDR3 bases: TGCAGTGCTAGAGATCGGGTTTCGGGACTAGCGGGAGCCAAAAACATTCAGTACTTC.

The genes are TRBV11-3 and TRBJ2-2; possible D gene TRBD2, 5 bases. Germline V gene data show CDR1 as SGHNT and CDR2 as YENEEA. This CDR3 comprises 17 residues. Trimming left V 5 bases short and J 0 bases short, with 16 bases between. The CDR3 here is CASSLGSTRPNTGELFF. CDR3 coding DNA: TGTGCCAGCAGCCTCGGCTCCACTAGACCGAACACCGGGGAGCTGTTTTTT.

This chain connects TRBV15 to TRBJ2-5, with D perhaps being TRBD1 or TRBD2 (7 bases each). V lost 0 bases to trimming and J lost 5 bases, with 19 bases between them. Germline CDR1 reads LNHNV; CDR2 reads YYDKDF (reference sequence). The CDR3 extends over 17 amino acids. As DNA, the CDR3 is TGTGCCACCAGCAGAGATCGTGGGGAGGGGGCGGGTGAGACCCAGTACTTC. Translated: CATSRDRGEGAGETQYF.

This clonotype has only a few counts. The gene calls are TRBV6-1 and TRBJ1-1, with a weak D call TRBD1 (6 bases). V dropped 6 bases and J dropped 5 bases, with 10 bases sitting between them. Germline-derived CDR1 and CDR2 are MNHNS and SASEGT. The CDR3 is made up of 12 amino acids. The CDR3 loop reads CASRRGGTEAFF. The CDR3 DNA is TGTGCCAGCAGGAGAGGGGGGACTGAAGCTTTCTTT.

The chain carries TRBV7-2 and TRBJ1-2, with D unclear. V was pared by 1 base and J by 3 bases, with 12 bases between. Germline values: CDR1 SGHTA, CDR2 FQGNSA. CDR3 length: 15 residues. CDR3 protein: CASSLVEGYHYGYTF. CDR3 nucleotide sequence: TGTGCCAGCAGCTTAGTTGAGGGTTATCACTATGGCTACACCTTC.

The V call is TRBV20-1, the J call TRBJ1-5; D possibly corresponds to TRBD1 (5 bases). The CDR3 has 15 amino acids. V was clipped by 5 bases and J by 4 bases, with 18 bases between them. Germline-derived CDR1 and CDR2 are DFQATT and SNEGSKA (reference sequence). The CDR3 nucleotides are TGCAGTGCTCGTTTTGGGACGGGACCAAATCAGCCCCAGCATTTT. This translates into CSARFGTGPNQPQHF.

This chain links TRBV6-1 with TRBJ2-1; 7 bases match TRBD2. CDR3 size: 14 residues. Trimming took 6 bases from V and 8 from J; bases not matched to a gene: 10. Germline CDR1 reads MNHNS; CDR2 reads SASEGT. The DNA for the CDR3 is TGTGCCAGCAGGATACTCGGGGGAGGGGATGAGCAGTTCTTC. Translating it yields CASRILGGGDEQFF.

V is TRBV6-1 and J is TRBJ1-2, with D unresolved. CDR1 is MNHNS and CDR2 is SASEGT in the germline V gene. Trimming pared 2 bases from V and 0 bases from J, leaving 7 bases between. The CDR3 is made up of 14 amino acids. The CDR3 DNA is TGTGCCAGCAGTGAAAACCCGACTAACTATGGCTACACCTTC. Residues: CASSENPTNYGYTF.

The chain carries TRBV7-9 and TRBJ1-4; D unresolved. The CDR3 has 12 residues. Trimming removed 1 base at V and 13 bases at J, with 10 bases between. Germline loops: CDR1 SEHNR, CDR2 FQNEAQ (reference sequence). The CDR3 reads CASSLEGWILFF. The CDR3 coding sequence is TGTGCCAGCAGCTTAGAAGGTTGGATACTGTTTTTT.

This clonotype appeared a few times. The chain combines TRBV20-1 with TRBJ2-3; tentative D call: TRBD2 (7 bases). Trimming shortened V by 4 bases and J by 1 base, and 18 bases separated the two germline ends. Germline lookup yields CDR1 DFQATT and CDR2 SNEGSKA (reference sequence). This CDR3 contains 16 residues. CDR3: CSANSGGLAGTDTQYF. CDR3 bases: TGCAGTGCTAATTCCGGGGGGCTAGCAGGCACAGATACGCAGTATTTT.

In its sample, this clonotype was seen once. The gene calls are TRBV6-1 and TRBJ1-1, with a possible D match to TRBD1 (5 bases). The V gene lost 4 bases and the J gene lost 1 base, with 10 bases spanning the gap. The CDR3 covers 14 residues. Germline lookup yields CDR1 MNHNS and CDR2 SASEGT. In DNA form, the CDR3 reads TGTGCCAGCAGTGCAGGGCAGGCGAACACTGAAGCTTTCTTT. Translated, it gives CASSAGQANTEAFF.

The CDR3 here is CAWSPGRDYEQYF. The CDR3 DNA sequence: TGTGCCTGGAGCCCAGGGAGGGACTACGAGCAGTACTTC. The V and J genes are TRBV30 and TRBJ2-7; the match to TRBD2 covers 7 bases. CDR1 and CDR2 (germline): GTSNPN, SVGIG (reference sequence). CDR3 size: 13 residues. V lost 3 bases to trimming and J lost 3 bases; unmatched junction nucleotides: 5.

A single count supports this clonotype. The CDR3 DNA reads TGTGCCAGCAGCCAAGGCTCTGGAAACACCATATATTTT. Its translation is CASSQGSGNTIYF. The chain has TRBV7-2 and TRBJ1-3, with unresolved D. The CDR3 contains 13 residues. Germline V gives CDR1 SGHTA, CDR2 FQGNSA. V was clipped by 5 bases and J by 0 bases, with 5 bases between them.

Of note for this clonotype: Sequence at one end of the junction differs from germline and may be a read error. The chain combines TRBV15 with TRBJ1-6; 8 bases are a match to TRBD1. Germline V CDR1 and CDR2: LNHNV, YYDKDF (reference sequence). This CDR3 contains 14 residues. The CDR3 here is CATKRQGFNSPPHF. The DNA of the CDR3 is TGTGCCACCAAGCGACAGGGGTTTAATTCACCCCCCCACTTT.

The rearrangement links TRBV5-1 to TRBJ2-2; 8 positions match TRBD1. The length of the CDR3 is 15 residues. J gave up 4 bases and V 4 bases, and 6 bases lay outside the gene matches. Germline CDR1 reads SGHRS; CDR2 reads YFSETQ. CDR3 coding DNA: TGCGCCAGCAGCGTCGGACAGGGTCGCACCGGGGAGCTGTTTTTT. The encoded protein is CASSVGQGRTGELFF.